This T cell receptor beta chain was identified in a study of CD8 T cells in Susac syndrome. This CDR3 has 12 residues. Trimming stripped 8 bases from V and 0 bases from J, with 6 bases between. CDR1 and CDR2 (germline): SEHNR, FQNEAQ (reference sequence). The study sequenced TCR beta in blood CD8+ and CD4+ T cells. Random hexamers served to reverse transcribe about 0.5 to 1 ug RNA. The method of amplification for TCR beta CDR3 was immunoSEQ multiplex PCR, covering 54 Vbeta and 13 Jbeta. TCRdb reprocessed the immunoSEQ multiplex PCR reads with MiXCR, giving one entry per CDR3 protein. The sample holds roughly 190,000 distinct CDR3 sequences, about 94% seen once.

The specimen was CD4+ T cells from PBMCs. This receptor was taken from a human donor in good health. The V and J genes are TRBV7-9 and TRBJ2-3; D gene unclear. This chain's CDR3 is CASVWSTDTQYF. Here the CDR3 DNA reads TGTGCCAGCGTATGGAGCACAGATACGCAGTATTTT. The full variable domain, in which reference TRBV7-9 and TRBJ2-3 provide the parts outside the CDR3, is DTGVSQNPRHKITKRGQNVTFRCDPISEHNRLYWYRQTLGQGPEFLTYFQNEAQLEKSRLLSDRFSAERPKGSFSTLEIQRTEQGDSAMYLCASVWSTDTQYFGPGTRLTVL.